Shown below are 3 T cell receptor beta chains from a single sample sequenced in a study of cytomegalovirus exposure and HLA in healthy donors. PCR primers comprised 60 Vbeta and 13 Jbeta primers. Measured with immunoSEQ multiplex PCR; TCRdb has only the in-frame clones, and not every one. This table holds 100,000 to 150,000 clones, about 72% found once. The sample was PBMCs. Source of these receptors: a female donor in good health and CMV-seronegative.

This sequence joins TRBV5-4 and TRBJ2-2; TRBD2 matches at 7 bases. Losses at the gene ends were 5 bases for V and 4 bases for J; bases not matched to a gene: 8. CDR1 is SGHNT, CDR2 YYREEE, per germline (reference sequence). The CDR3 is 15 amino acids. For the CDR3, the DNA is TGTGCCAGCAGTTATGCGGGAGTTGGCACCGGGGAGCTGTTTTTT. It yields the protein CASSYAGVGTGELFF.

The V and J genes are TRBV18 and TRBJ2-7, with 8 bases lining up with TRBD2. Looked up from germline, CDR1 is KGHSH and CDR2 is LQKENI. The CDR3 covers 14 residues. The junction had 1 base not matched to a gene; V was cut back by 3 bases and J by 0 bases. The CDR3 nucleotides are TGTGCCAGCTCACCGGGACTAGTCTCCTACGAGCAGTACTTC. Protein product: CASSPGLVSYEQYF.

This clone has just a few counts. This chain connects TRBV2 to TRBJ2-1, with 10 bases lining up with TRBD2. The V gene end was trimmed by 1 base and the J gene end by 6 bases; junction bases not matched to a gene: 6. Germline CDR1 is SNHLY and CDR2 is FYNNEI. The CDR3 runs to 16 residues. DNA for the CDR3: TGTGCCAGCAGTGAAGGGGCTAGCGGGAGTCGCAATGAGCAGTTCTTC. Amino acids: CASSEGASGSRNEQFF.